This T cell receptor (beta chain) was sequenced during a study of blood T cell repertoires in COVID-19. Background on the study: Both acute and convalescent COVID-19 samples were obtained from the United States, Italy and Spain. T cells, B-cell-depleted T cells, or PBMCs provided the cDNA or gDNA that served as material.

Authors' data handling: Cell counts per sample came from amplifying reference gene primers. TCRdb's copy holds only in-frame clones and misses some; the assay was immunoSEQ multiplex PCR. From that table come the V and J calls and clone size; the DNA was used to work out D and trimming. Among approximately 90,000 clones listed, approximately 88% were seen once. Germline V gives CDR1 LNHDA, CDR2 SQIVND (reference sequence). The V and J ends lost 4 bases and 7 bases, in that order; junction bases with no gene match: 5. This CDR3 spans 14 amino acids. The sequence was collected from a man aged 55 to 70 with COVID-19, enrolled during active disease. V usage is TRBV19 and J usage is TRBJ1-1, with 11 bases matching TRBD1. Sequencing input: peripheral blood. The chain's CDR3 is CASSKGQGDGEAFF. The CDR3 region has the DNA TGTGCCAGTAGTAAGGGACAGGGGGATGGTGAAGCTTTCTTT.